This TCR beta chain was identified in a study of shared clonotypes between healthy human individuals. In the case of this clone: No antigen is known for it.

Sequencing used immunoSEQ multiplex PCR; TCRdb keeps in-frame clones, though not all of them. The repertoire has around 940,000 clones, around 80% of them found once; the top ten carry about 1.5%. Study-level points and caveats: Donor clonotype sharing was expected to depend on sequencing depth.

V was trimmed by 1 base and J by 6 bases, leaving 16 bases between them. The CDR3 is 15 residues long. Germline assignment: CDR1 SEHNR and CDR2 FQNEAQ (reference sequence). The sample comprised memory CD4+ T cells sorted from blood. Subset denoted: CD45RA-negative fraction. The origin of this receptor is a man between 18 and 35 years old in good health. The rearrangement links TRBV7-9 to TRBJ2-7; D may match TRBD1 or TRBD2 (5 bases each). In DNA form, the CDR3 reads TGTGCCAGCAGCTTAGGGGGTCGGGGCCCTTCCGAGCAGTACTTC. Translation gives CASSLGGRGPSEQYF.